This entry lists 3 T cell receptor beta chains sequenced from one sample in a study of PD-1 blockade in classical Hodgkin lymphoma. The data were produced by immunoSEQ multiplex PCR, yet TCRdb's version contains in-frame clones alone and is incomplete. The data contain about 46,000 clones, around 81% of them singletons. After autologous stem cell transplantation all patients relapsed, and prior brentuximab vedotin exposure differed between cohorts. The starting material was peripheral blood mononuclear cells (PBMCs), obtained before the second cycle of nivolumab. The receptors derive from a human donor with classical Hodgkin lymphoma.

The V and J genes are TRBV11-2 and TRBJ2-7, with D possibly TRBD1 on 5 matching bases. This CDR3 region has 15 residues. V lost 0 bases and J 6 bases, leaving 15 bases between the germline ends. The germline V gene encodes CDR1 SGHAT and CDR2 FQNNGV. CDR3 nucleotide sequence: TGTGCCAGCAGCTTAGATCGAGACGTGGGGCTCGAGCAGTACTTC. Translation gives CASSLDRDVGLEQYF.

This clone was observed a single time. The genes are TRBV5-8 and TRBJ1-1; 9 positions match TRBD1. CDR3 length equals 16 residues. The germline CDR1 and CDR2 sequences are SGHTS and YDEGEE. J lost 3 bases, V lost 4 bases, and 10 bases had no gene match. The CDR3 is CASSPYRGRLDTEAFF. DNA for the CDR3: TGTGCCAGCAGCCCATACAGGGGGCGGTTAGACACTGAAGCTTTCTTT.

CDR3 residues: CSVAGEYEQFF. In DNA, the CDR3 is TGCAGTGTAGCGGGAGAGTATGAGCAGTTCTTC. This chain links TRBV20-1 with TRBJ2-1, with 9 bases aligning to TRBD2. In germline, CDR1 is DFQATT, CDR2 SNEGSKA (reference sequence). The CDR3 length is 11 residues. With V trimmed by 7 bases and J by 8 bases, 3 bases remained unmatched.